The clone carrying this T cell receptor (beta chain) occurred a few times. Its antigen is currently unknown. The CDR3 is 17 amino acids. Germline values: CDR1 SNHLY, CDR2 FYNNEI. The ends were cut back, 0 bases at V and 7 bases at J, with 18 bases in the middle. Profiling relied on immunoSEQ multiplex PCR, and the TCRdb table lists in-frame clones only, not all of them. Of some 98,000 clones detected, about 88% appear once; the ten largest clones hold more than 10%. The source of the sample is a study of T cell responses to AZD1222 COVID-19 vaccine. Regarding the study as a whole: It should be noted that donors were predominantly white British and more often female, and clonal diversity was possibly underestimated. Only after the peak T cell response were repertoires sampled.

The chain is built from TRBV2 and TRBJ1-4; TRBD1 is a possible D gene (6 bases). The origin of this receptor is an adult in good health. This specimen was peripheral blood, taken on day 0 of AZD1222 vaccination. In nucleotides, the CDR3 is TGTGCCAGCAGTGAAGCTGGGCTTGGGGGCGCCGGTGAAAAACTGTTTTTT. Amino acids: CASSEAGLGGAGEKLFF.